The text below deals with one TCR beta chain. An end of the junction does not agree with germline; a read error may underlie this. At the DNA level, this CDR3 is encoded by other sequences in the same sample as well. Naive CD8 cells lacked CD45RO and underwent positive selection for CCR7, leaving out terminally differentiated effector memory CD45RA+ cells. The germline V gene encodes CDR1 SGDLS and CDR2 YYNGEE. This CDR3 is built from 15 residues. The sample is drawn from a study of shared clonotypes between healthy human individuals. This table comes from immunoSEQ multiplex PCR, and its TCRdb copy is limited to in-frame clones, with some not included. This repertoire shows 550,000 to 600,000 clones, 98% found once; its top ten account for 0.3%.

The J gene is TRBJ2-1, the V gene TRBV9; no clear D gene. This receptor was taken from a man aged 25-45 years in good health. Specimen: naive CD8+ T cells sorted from blood. The CDR3 bases are TGCGCCAGCAGCCACACCGTGGCACTAAACAATGAGCAGTTCTTC. Encoded protein: CASSHTVALNNEQFF. The complete variable domain, with remaining parts taken from reference TRBV9 and TRBJ2-1, reads DSGVTQTPKHLITATGQRVTLRCSPRSGDLSVYWYQQSLDQGLQFLIQYYNGEERAKGNILERFSAQQFPDLHSELNLSSLELGDSALYFCASSHTVALNNEQFFGPGTRLTVL.